The present T cell receptor (beta chain) was sequenced within a study of cytomegalovirus exposure and HLA in healthy donors. The primer mix had 60 Vbeta and 13 Jbeta primers. The data were produced by immunoSEQ multiplex PCR, yet TCRdb's version contains in-frame clones alone and is incomplete. The data contain 150,000 to 200,000 clones, 65% to 90% of them singletons. The V gene's germline CDR1 is SQVTM and CDR2 ANQGSEA. The CDR3 loop spans 16 amino acids. Sequencing was done on a sample of PBMCs. The chain carries TRBV29-1 and TRBJ2-5; 8 bases fit TRBD2. The J call is in doubt because the DNA end fits TRBJ2-7 better. This receptor was identified in a woman aged 18-29 years in good health and CMV-seronegative. CDR3 sequence reads: CSVEARKSGGTYEQYF. The CDR3 region has the DNA TGCAGCGTTGAAGCCAGGAAATCGGGGGGGACCTACGAGCAGTACTTC.